These 31 T cell receptor beta chains came from one sample sequenced in a study of graft-versus-host responses after intestinal transplantation. Method: immunoSEQ multiplex PCR; TCRdb's copy keeps in-frame clones and lacks some. The sample holds approximately 24,000 clones, just over 90% seen once. Sample: PBMCs, taken 18 days after transplant. The source is a human patient who received an intestinal transplant, so some T cells may come from the graft donor.

This rearrangement joins TRBV7-3 to TRBJ2-2; no firm D call. Trimming cost V 4 bases and J 4 bases, with 4 bases left between them. CDR1 SGHTA and CDR2 FQGTGA come from the germline V gene. The CDR3 contains 12 residues. The CDR3 protein is CASSSRTGELFF. The DNA for the CDR3 is TGTGCCAGCAGCTCCCGCACCGGGGAGCTGTTTTTT.

This chain uses TRBV7-9 with TRBJ2-7; D ambiguous. The CDR3 is 15 amino acids. Germline lookup yields CDR1 SEHNR and CDR2 FQNEAQ (reference sequence). Deletions cut 2 bases from V and 5 bases from J, with 16 bases between. The CDR3 region is CASSLLAHGENEQYF. The CDR3 DNA sequence: TGTGCCAGCAGCTTATTGGCGCACGGCGAGAACGAGCAGTACTTC.

The J gene is TRBJ2-7, the V gene TRBV20-1, with D uncertain. The CDR3 is 11 amino acids. Trimming took off 6 bases at V and 3 bases at J, with 9 bases between the two ends. The germline V gene encodes CDR1 DFQATT and CDR2 SNEGSKA (reference sequence). The CDR3 region has the DNA TGCAGTGCCTCATCCATCTACGAGCAGTACTTC. This encodes CSASSIYEQYF.

The rearrangement links TRBV18 to TRBJ1-3, with D unresolved. Trimming stripped 0 bases from V and 0 bases from J, with 9 bases between. CDR1 KGHSH and CDR2 LQKENI come from the germline V gene. The CDR3 totals 16 residues. For the CDR3, the DNA is TGTGCCAGCTCACCACCAAGTGCTTACTCTGGAAACACCATATATTTT. Its translation is CASSPPSAYSGNTIYF.

V usage is TRBV7-9 and J usage is TRBJ2-5; D may be TRBD2 (6 bases). V was shortened by 4 bases and J by 5 bases, with 11 bases between the two germline ends. Germline-derived CDR1 and CDR2 are SEHNR and FQNEAQ (reference sequence). This CDR3 has 13 residues. CDR3 residues: CASSSGGTETQYF. The CDR3 bases are TGTGCCAGCAGCTCCGGGGGTACGGAGACCCAGTACTTC.

The chain couples TRBV5-1 to TRBJ2-3; D unresolved. The CDR3 has 14 amino acids. V dropped 0 bases and J dropped 2 bases, with 7 bases sitting between them. The V gene's germline CDR1 is SGHRS and CDR2 YFSETQ. The CDR3 DNA reads TGCGCCAGCAGCTTGGGCCTAGACACAGATACGCAGTATTTT. As protein: CASSLGLDTDTQYF.

This clone was detected a few times. The chain uses TRBV4-2 and TRBJ1-2; D unclear. V shed 0 bases and J shed 2 bases, with 10 bases lying between them. Germline CDR1 is LGHNA and CDR2 is YNFKEQ. CDR3 length equals 15 residues. CDR3 amino acids: CASSQDRLSNYGYTF. For the CDR3, the DNA is TGTGCCAGCAGCCAAGATCGGTTGTCGAACTATGGCTACACCTTC.

The chain links TRBV23-1 to TRBJ2-1, with no clear D. TRBV23-1 is an ORF, with its function uncertain. There are 14 residues in the CDR3. V dropped 7 bases and J dropped 6 bases, with 16 bases sitting between them. DNA of the CDR3: TGCGCCAGCAATACCCCGGGCCAAGGCAATGAGCAGTTCTTC. Translation gives CASNTPGQGNEQFF.

This chain joins TRBV7-9 and TRBJ2-7; the D gene is possibly TRBD1 (6 bases). Trimming took off 4 bases at V and 3 bases at J, with 19 bases between the two ends. The CDR3 sequence is 16 residues long. Germline CDR1 reads SEHNR; CDR2 reads FQNEAQ (reference sequence). The CDR3 sequence: CASSSSDGQTGYEQYF. Here the CDR3 DNA reads TGTGCCAGCAGCTCTTCAGATGGACAGACGGGCTACGAGCAGTACTTC.

V is TRBV9 and J is TRBJ1-2, with 9 bases matching TRBD1. The V segment lost 3 bases and the J segment 0 bases; nucleotides outside the gene matches: 18. Looked up from germline, CDR1 is SGDLS and CDR2 is YYNGEE. The CDR3 totals 20 residues. CDR3 bases: TGTGCCAGCAGCGGTAGAGGGGCGCCTGGACAGGGGCTAACTAACTATGGCTACACCTTC. It yields the protein CASSGRGAPGQGLTNYGYTF.

The V gene is TRBV20-1, the J gene TRBJ2-1; D is unresolved. Germline CDR1 reads DFQATT; CDR2 reads SNEGSKA (reference sequence). With 5 bases removed from V and 5 bases from J, the gap between germline ends came to 7 bases. CDR3 length: 11 residues. CDR3 amino acids: CSARPNNEQFF. In DNA, the CDR3 is TGCAGTGCTCGCCCGAACAATGAGCAGTTCTTC.

The chain has TRBV11-2 and TRBJ1-3; D unresolved. This CDR3 comprises 12 residues. V was trimmed by 5 bases and J by 4 bases, leaving 6 bases between them. Germline V gene data show CDR1 as SGHAT and CDR2 as FQNNGV. In nucleotides, the CDR3 is TGTGCCAGCAGCGAGACCGGAAACACCATATATTTT. Translated: CASSETGNTIYF.

This clone was detected only a few times. V is TRBV23-1 and J is TRBJ2-5; 12 positions agree with TRBD1. TRBV23-1 is an ORF, with its function uncertain. Trimming took 8 bases from V and 4 from J; bases not matched to a gene: 5. The CDR3 is made up of 14 amino acids. The DNA of the CDR3 is TGCGCCAGCGGGGGACAGGGGGCGAGAGAGACCCAGTACTTC. As protein: CASGGQGARETQYF.

V usage is TRBV7-9 and J usage is TRBJ1-1; perhaps TRBD1 as D (5 bases). The V end lost 6 bases, the J end lost 10 bases, and 12 bases lay between the germline ends. This CDR3 comprises 11 residues. The germline gives CDR1 SEHNR, CDR2 FQNEAQ (reference sequence). The CDR3 sequence: CASSARGIAFF. In DNA form, the CDR3 reads TGTGCCAGCAGTGCTCGGGGGATAGCTTTCTTT.

The V gene is TRBV7-9, the J gene TRBJ1-6; D gene ambiguous. The CDR3 length is 15 residues. The germline CDR1 and CDR2 sequences are SEHNR and FQNEAQ (reference sequence). V lost 6 bases and J lost 5, with 14 bases in between. The CDR3 protein is CASSQSRADNSPLHF. Written as DNA, the CDR3 is TGTGCCAGCAGTCAATCGCGGGCGGATAATTCACCCCTCCACTTT.

The V gene is TRBV30, the J gene TRBJ1-1, with 12 nucleotides matching TRBD1. CDR1 and CDR2 from the germline V gene are GTSNPN and SVGIG (reference sequence). The CDR3 contains 15 residues. Trimming cost V 2 bases and J 2 bases; bases outside gene matches: 3. CDR3 region: CAWSWGTGGNTEAFF. The CDR3 nucleotides read TGTGCCTGGAGTTGGGGGACAGGGGGCAACACTGAAGCTTTCTTT.

The V and J genes are TRBV25-1 and TRBJ1-5; unclear D gene. V lost 4 bases and J lost 6, with 10 bases in between. Germline assignment: CDR1 MGHDK and CDR2 SYGVNS. The CDR3 has 13 amino acids. This chain's CDR3 is CASSGGMGQPQHF. The CDR3 bases are TGTGCCAGCAGTGGGGGTATGGGTCAGCCCCAGCATTTT.

The J gene is TRBJ2-4, the V gene TRBV6-1, with 7 bases fitting TRBD2. The CDR3 loop spans 15 amino acids. V dropped 7 bases and J dropped 6; count of bases not matched to a gene: 12. Germline CDR1 is MNHNS and CDR2 is SASEGT. The CDR3 DNA reads TGTGCCAGCATGGGCCGCAAAGGGGAGGGAAACATTCAGTACTTC. As protein: CASMGRKGEGNIQYF.

This rearrangement joins TRBV18 to TRBJ1-6, with 7 positions matching TRBD1. This CDR3 comprises 16 residues. V gave up 5 bases and J gave up 7 bases; unmatched junction bases: 11. The germline gives CDR1 KGHSH, CDR2 LQKENI. CDR3 DNA sequence: TGTGCCAGCTCAGTTAGGGGGCAGCTTGGGAATTCACCCCTCCACTTT. Translated, it gives CASSVRGQLGNSPLHF.

To note about this clone: Different DNA sequences within this sample yield the same CDR3. The chain has TRBV6-5 and TRBJ1-5, with D maybe TRBD1 (5 bases). V dropped 4 bases and J dropped 5 bases, with 9 bases sitting between them. CDR3 size: 13 residues. The V gene's germline CDR1 is MNHEY and CDR2 SVGAGI. CDR3 coding DNA: TGTGCCAGCAGTTCCACGGGGGATCAGCCCCAGCATTTT. Translating gives CASSSTGDQPQHF.

V usage is TRBV5-1 and J usage is TRBJ2-1, with 8 nucleotides matching TRBD2. This CDR3 comprises 17 residues. Looked up from germline, CDR1 is SGHRS and CDR2 is YFSETQ. Losses at the gene ends were 2 bases for V and 2 bases for J; bases not matched to a gene: 9. CDR3 DNA: TGCGCCAGCAGCTTCGCATTCGGGGGGGCCGCCTACAATGAGCAGTTCTTC. Amino acids: CASSFAFGGAAYNEQFF.

The CDR3 nucleotides are TGTGCCAGCAGCGTGTCCCGGGACGGATACTCTGGAAACACCATATATTTT. Translating it yields CASSVSRDGYSGNTIYF. The rearrangement uses TRBV9 and TRBJ1-3; D might be TRBD1 (5 bases). The V gene lost 2 bases and the J gene lost 0 bases, with 15 bases spanning the gap. Germline V gene lookup returns CDR1 SGDLS and CDR2 YYNGEE. The CDR3 runs 17 residues. The full variable domain, completed using reference TRBV9 and TRBJ1-3, is DSGVTQTPKHLITATGQRVTLRCSPRSGDLSVYWYQQSLDQGLQFLIQYYNGEERAKGNILERFSAQQFPDLHSELNLSSLELGDSALYFCASSVSRDGYSGNTIYFGEGSWLTVV.

This chain joins TRBV5-5 and TRBJ1-1; no definite D call. The CDR3 is 16 residues long. V shed 2 bases and J shed 0 bases, with 14 bases lying between them. From germline, CDR1 is SGHKS and CDR2 YYEKEE (reference sequence). The CDR3 DNA reads TGTGCCAGCAGCTTCGCTCCCCCGGCCGTGAACACTGAAGCTTTCTTT. This translates into CASSFAPPAVNTEAFF.

The V and J genes are TRBV7-9 and TRBJ2-5; 8 bases map to TRBD1. The CDR3 covers 14 residues. Germline V lookup: CDR1 SEHNR, CDR2 FQNEAQ (reference sequence). The ends lost 5 bases at V and 5 bases at J; junction bases unmatched: 7. The CDR3 protein is CASSPGQVGETQYF. The CDR3 DNA reads as TGTGCCAGCAGCCCGGGACAGGTCGGTGAGACCCAGTACTTC.

The chain joins TRBV7-9 to TRBJ1-1; D call uncertain. V lost 2 bases and J lost 0, with 7 bases in between. There are 14 residues in the CDR3. CDR1 and CDR2 (germline): SEHNR, FQNEAQ (reference sequence). CDR3 bases: TGTGCCAGCAGCTTATTCCACATGAACACTGAAGCTTTCTTT. It encodes CASSLFHMNTEAFF.

V and J are TRBV11-3 and TRBJ2-7; 7 nucleotides line up with TRBD2. CDR3 length equals 14 residues. Germline values: CDR1 SGHNT, CDR2 YENEEA. J gave up 2 bases and V 5 bases, and 6 bases lay outside the gene matches. CDR3 loop: CASSPSGGAYEQYF. DNA of the CDR3: TGTGCCAGCAGCCCCAGTGGGGGGGCCTACGAGCAGTACTTC.

This clone was detected once. The gene calls are TRBV7-5 and TRBJ1-1. TRBV7-5 is termed a pseudogene. The CDR3 runs 17 residues. The CDR3 sequence: CVRSLGVSLGPNTEAFF. CDR3 nucleotides: TGTGTCAGAAGCTTAGGTGTCAGCCTAGGGCCGAACACTGAAGCTTTCTTT.

The chain combines TRBV5-6 with TRBJ1-1, with D unclear. CDR1 and CDR2 (germline): SGHDT, YYEEEE. Trimming cost V 5 bases and J 2 bases, with 10 bases left between them. CDR3 length equals 13 residues. For the CDR3, the DNA is TGTGCCAGCAGGGACCCCTTCAACACTGAAGCTTTCTTT. As protein: CASRDPFNTEAFF.

CDR3 sequence: CASAPPDGLARNEQFF. The CDR3 nucleotides are TGTGCCAGCGCCCCACCCGATGGACTAGCTCGGAATGAGCAGTTCTTC. The V call is TRBV11-2, the J call TRBJ2-1; 8 bases line up with TRBD2. Germline-derived CDR1 and CDR2 are SGHAT and FQNNGV. Trimming cost V 8 bases and J 7 bases; bases outside gene matches: 16. CDR3 length: 16 amino acids.

V usage is TRBV5-1 and J usage is TRBJ2-7; D gene unclear. CDR1 is SGHRS and CDR2 is YFSETQ in the germline V gene. There are 12 residues in the CDR3. The germline V and J ends were trimmed by 4 bases and 4 bases, with 9 bases remaining between them. The CDR3 DNA reads TGCGCCAGCAGCCAATTCGGGTACGAGCAGTACTTC. Its translation: CASSQFGYEQYF.

The V gene is TRBV4-2, the J gene TRBJ2-1, with 7 bases matching TRBD1. This CDR3 is 17 amino acids long. From germline, CDR1 is LGHNA and CDR2 YNFKEQ. After removal of 1 base from V and 0 bases from J, the junction contained 6 bases not matched to a gene. DNA of the CDR3: TGTGCCAGCAGCCAAGCCCCAGGACAGGACTCCTACAATGAGCAGTTCTTC. It encodes CASSQAPGQDSYNEQFF.